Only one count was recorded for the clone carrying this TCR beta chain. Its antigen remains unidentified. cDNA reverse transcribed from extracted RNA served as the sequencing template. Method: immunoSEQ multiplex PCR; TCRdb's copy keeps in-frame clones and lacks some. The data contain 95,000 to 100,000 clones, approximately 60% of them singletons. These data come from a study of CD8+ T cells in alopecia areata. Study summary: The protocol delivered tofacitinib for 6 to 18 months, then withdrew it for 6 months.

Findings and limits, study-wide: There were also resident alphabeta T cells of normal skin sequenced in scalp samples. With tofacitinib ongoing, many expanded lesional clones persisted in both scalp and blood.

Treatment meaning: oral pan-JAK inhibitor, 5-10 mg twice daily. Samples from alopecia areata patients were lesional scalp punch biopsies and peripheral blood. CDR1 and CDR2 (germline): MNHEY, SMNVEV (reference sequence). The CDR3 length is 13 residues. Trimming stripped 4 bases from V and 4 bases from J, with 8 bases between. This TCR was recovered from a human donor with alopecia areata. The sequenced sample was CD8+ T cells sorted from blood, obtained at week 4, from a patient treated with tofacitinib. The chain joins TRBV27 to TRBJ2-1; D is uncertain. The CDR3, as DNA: TGTGCCAGCAGTTCTACAGCTTACAATGAGCAGTTCTTC. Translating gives CASSSTAYNEQFF.